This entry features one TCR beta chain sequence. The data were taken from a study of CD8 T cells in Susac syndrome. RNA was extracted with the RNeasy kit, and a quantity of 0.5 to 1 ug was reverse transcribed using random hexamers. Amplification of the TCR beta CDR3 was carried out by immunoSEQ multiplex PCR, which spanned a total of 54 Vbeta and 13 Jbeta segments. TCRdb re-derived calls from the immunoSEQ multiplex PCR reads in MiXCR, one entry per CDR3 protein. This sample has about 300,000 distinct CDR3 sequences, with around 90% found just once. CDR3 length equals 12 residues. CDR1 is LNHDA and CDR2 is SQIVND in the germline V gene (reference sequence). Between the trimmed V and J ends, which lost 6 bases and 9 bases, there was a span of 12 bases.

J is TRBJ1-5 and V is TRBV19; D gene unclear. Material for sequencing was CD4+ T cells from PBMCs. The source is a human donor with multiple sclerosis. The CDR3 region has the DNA TGTGCCAGTAGAGCGGTGGGAGGGCCCCAGCATTTT. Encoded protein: CASRAVGGPQHF.